The clone carrying this T cell receptor (beta chain) was found a few times. TCRdb independently ran MiXCR on the reads; one entry per CDR3 protein. Among around 210,000 distinct CDR3 sequences, under 8.5% were seen once, and the ten largest hold less than 7.5%. Trimming took 3 bases from V and 3 from J, leaving 15 bases between them. The CDR3 extends over 15 amino acids. Per germline, CDR1 SGHRS and CDR2 YFSETQ. The data were obtained in a study of T cell repertoires in cytomegalovirus infection. The source is a human donor in good health (CMV status not recorded). Some clones in this sample may be carry-over from other donors' samples. V gene TRBV5-1 combines with J gene TRBJ2-5; D not resolved. Specimen: PBMCs. The CDR3 region has the DNA TGCGCCAGCAGCTCGGAAAGGAGAGCTGAAGAGACCCAGTACTTC. Its translation is CASSSERRAEETQYF.